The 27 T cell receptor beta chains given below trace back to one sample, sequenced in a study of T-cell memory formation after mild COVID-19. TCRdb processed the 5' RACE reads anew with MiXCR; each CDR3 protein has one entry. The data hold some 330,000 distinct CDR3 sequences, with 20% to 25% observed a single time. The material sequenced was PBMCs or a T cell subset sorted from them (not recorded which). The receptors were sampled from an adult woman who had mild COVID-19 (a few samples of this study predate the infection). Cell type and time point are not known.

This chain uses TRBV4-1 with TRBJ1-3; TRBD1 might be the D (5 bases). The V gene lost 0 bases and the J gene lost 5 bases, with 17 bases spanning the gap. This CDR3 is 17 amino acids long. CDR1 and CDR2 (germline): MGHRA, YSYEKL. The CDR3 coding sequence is TGCGCCAGCAGCCAAGAAGTGCGGGACCGCATTAGAAACACCATATATTTT. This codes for CASSQEVRDRIRNTIYF.

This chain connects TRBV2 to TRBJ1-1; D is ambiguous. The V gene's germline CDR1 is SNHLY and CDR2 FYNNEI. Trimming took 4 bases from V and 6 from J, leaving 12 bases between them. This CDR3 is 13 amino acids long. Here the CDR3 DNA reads TGTGCCAGCAGTGGTAGGTCGTGGGCTGAAGCTTTCTTT. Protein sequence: CASSGRSWAEAFF.

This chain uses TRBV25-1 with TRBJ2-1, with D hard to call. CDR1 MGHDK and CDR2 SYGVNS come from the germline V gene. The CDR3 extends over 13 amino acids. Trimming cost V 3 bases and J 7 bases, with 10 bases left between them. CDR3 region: CASSEAMGNEQFF. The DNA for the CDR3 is TGTGCCAGCAGTGAGGCGATGGGGAATGAGCAGTTCTTC.

CDR3 DNA: TGCGCCAGCAGTCCCCTGGGGGGGCTCTACGAGCAGTACTTC. Encoded protein: CASSPLGGLYEQYF. The chain is built from TRBV5-1 and TRBJ2-7; possibly TRBD2 for D (7 bases). Trimming took 5 bases from V and 3 from J, leaving 15 bases between them. Germline lookup yields CDR1 SGHRS and CDR2 YFSETQ. CDR3 size: 14 residues.

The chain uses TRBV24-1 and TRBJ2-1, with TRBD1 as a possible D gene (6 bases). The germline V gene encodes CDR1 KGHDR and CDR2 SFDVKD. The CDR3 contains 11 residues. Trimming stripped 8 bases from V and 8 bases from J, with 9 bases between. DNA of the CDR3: TGTGCCACCACCAGGGGCGATGAGCAGTTCTTC. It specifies CATTRGDEQFF.

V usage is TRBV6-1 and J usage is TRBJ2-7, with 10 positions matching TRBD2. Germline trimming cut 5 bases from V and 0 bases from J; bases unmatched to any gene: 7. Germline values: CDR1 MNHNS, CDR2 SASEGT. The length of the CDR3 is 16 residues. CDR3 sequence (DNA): TGTGCCAGCAGTCGCGCCCTAGCGGGGGCCTCCTACGAGCAGTACTTC. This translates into CASSRALAGASYEQYF.

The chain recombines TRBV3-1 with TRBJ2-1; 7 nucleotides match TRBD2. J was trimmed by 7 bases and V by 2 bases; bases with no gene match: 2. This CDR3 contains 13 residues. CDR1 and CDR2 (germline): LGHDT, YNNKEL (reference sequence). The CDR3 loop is CASSQREGNEQFF. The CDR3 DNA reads TGTGCCAGCAGCCAAAGGGAGGGTAATGAGCAGTTCTTC.

The CDR3: CASSLGRGPFAEAFF. The CDR3 coding sequence is TGTGCCAGCAGCTTAGGGAGGGGGCCCTTCGCTGAAGCTTTCTTT. The chain uses TRBV7-9 and TRBJ1-1; 7 bases are shared with TRBD1. This CDR3 has 15 residues. J was trimmed by 6 bases and V by 1 base; bases with no gene match: 8. Germline V gene sequence: CDR1 SEHNR, CDR2 FQNEAQ (reference sequence).

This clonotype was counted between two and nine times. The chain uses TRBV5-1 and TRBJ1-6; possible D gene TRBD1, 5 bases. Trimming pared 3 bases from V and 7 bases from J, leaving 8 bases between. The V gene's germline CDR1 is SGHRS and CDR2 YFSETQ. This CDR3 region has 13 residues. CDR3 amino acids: CASSSDNNSPLHF. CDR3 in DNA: TGCGCCAGCAGCTCGGACAACAATTCACCCCTCCACTTT.

CDR3 bases: TGTGCCAGCAGCTTTACCACAGGGGTAGGGGCCGGGGAGCTGTTTTTT. This translates into CASSFTTGVGAGELFF. The chain combines TRBV5-5 with TRBJ2-2; 7 bases agree with TRBD1. CDR3 length: 16 amino acids. J gave up 6 bases and V 2 bases, and 10 bases lay outside the gene matches. In germline, CDR1 is SGHKS, CDR2 YYEKEE (reference sequence).

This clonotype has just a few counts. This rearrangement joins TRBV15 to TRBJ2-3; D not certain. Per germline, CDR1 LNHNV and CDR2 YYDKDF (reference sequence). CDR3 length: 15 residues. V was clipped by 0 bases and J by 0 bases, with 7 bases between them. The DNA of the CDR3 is TGTGCCACCAGCAGAGATTGGGTGAGCACAGATACGCAGTATTTT. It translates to CATSRDWVSTDTQYF.

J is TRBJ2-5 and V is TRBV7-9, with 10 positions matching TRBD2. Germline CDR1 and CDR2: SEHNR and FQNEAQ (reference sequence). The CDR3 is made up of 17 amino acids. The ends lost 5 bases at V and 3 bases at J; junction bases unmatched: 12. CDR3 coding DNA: TGTGCCAGCAGCCGTAACCCTAGCGGGAGCCAGAAAGAGACCCAGTACTTC. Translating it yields CASSRNPSGSQKETQYF.

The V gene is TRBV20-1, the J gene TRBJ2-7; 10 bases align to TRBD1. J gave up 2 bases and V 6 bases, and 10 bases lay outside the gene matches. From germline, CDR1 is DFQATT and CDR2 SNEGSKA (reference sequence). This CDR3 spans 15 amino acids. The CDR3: CSAQNRDRGTYEQYF. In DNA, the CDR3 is TGCAGTGCCCAGAACCGGGACAGGGGTACCTACGAGCAGTACTTC.

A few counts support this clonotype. For the CDR3, the DNA is TGTGCCAGCAGCCCTGGGACTAGCGGGGGCCCGTCCTACGAGCAGTACTTC. Its translation is CASSPGTSGGPSYEQYF. The chain uses TRBV7-9 and TRBJ2-7; 14 bases match TRBD2. The CDR3 runs to 17 residues. Germline loops: CDR1 SEHNR, CDR2 FQNEAQ (reference sequence). Trimming cost V 5 bases and J 1 base; bases outside gene matches: 7.

This CDR3 is CASSVGANAYEQYF. The CDR3 DNA reads TGTGCCAGCAGCGTAGGAGCTAACGCTTACGAGCAGTACTTC. The V and J genes are TRBV9 and TRBJ2-7; no firm D call. Germline V gene lookup returns CDR1 SGDLS and CDR2 YYNGEE. Trimming took 0 bases from V and 4 from J, leaving 11 bases between them. The CDR3 is 14 amino acids.

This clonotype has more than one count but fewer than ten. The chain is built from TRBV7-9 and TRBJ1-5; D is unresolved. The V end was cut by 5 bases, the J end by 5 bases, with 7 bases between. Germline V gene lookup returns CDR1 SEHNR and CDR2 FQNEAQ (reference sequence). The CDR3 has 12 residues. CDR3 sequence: CASSLPDQPQHF. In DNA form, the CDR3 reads TGTGCCAGCAGCCTACCCGATCAGCCCCAGCATTTT.

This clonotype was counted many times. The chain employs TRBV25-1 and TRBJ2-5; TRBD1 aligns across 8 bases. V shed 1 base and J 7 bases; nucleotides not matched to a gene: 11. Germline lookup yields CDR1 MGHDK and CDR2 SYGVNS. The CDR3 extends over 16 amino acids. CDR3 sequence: CASSESRQGPEWTQYF. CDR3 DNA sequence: TGTGCCAGCAGTGAATCGAGACAGGGGCCAGAGTGGACCCAGTACTTC.

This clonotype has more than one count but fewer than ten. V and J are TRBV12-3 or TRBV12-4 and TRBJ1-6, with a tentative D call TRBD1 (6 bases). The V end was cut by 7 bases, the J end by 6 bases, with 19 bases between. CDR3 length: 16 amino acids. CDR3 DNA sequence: TGTGCCAGCAAAAATTCGGAGACAGGCATTAATTCACCCCTCCACTTT. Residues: CASKNSETGINSPLHF.

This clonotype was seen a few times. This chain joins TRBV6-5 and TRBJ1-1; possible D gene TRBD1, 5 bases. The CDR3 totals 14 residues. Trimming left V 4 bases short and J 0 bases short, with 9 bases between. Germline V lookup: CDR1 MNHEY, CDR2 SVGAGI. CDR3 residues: CASSWRGLNTEAFF. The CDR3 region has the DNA TGTGCCAGCAGTTGGCGGGGCTTGAACACTGAAGCTTTCTTT.

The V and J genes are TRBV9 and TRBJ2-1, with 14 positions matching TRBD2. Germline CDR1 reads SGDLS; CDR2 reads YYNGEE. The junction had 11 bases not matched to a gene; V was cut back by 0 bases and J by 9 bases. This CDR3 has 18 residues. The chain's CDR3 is CASSVGIGGGLAGVEQFF. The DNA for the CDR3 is TGTGCCAGCAGCGTAGGGATCGGTGGGGGACTAGCGGGAGTTGAGCAGTTCTTC.

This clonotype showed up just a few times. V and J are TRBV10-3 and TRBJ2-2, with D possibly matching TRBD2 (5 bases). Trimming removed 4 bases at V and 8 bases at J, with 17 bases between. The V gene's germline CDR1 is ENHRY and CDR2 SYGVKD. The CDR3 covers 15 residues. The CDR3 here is CAISGSPGSGGELFF. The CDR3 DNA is TGTGCCATCAGTGGCTCCCCGGGGAGCGGAGGGGAGCTGTTTTTT.

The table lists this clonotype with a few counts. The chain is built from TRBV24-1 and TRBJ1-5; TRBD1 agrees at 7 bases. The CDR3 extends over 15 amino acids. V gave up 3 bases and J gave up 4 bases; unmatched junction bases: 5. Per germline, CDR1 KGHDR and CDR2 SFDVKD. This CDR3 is CATSDPMTGNQPQHF. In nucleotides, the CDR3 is TGTGCCACCAGTGATCCTATGACAGGGAATCAGCCCCAGCATTTT.

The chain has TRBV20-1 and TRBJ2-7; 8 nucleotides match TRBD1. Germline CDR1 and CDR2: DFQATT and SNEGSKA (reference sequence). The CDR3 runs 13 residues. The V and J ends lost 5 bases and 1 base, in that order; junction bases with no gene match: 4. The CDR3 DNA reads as TGCAGTGCTTTGACAGGGGAATCCTACGAGCAGTACTTC. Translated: CSALTGESYEQYF.

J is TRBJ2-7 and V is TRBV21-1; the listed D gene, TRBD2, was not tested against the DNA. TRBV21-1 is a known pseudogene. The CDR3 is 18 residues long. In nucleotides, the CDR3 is TGTGCCAGCAGCCTTCACGGGACTAGGGAACCCCTTTGCTACGAGCAGTACTTC. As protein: CASSLHGTREPLCYEQYF.

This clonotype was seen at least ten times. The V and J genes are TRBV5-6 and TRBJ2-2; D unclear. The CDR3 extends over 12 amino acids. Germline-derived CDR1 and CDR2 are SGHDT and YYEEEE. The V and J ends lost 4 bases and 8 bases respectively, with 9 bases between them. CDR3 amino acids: CASSPGQGELFF. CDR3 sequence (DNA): TGTGCCAGCAGCCCTGGCCAAGGGGAGCTGTTTTTT.

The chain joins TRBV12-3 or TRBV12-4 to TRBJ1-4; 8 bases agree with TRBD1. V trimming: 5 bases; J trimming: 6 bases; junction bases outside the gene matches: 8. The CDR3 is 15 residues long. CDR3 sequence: CASSPGQGLYEKLFF. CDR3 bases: TGTGCCAGCAGTCCAGGACAGGGCCTTTATGAAAAACTGTTTTTT.

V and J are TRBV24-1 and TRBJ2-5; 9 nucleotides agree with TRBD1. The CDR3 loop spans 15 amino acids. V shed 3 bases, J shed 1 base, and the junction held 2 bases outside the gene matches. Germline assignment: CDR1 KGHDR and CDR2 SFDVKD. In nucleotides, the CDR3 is TGTGCCACCAGTGATCCGGGACAGGGCCAAGAGACCCAGTACTTC. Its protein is CATSDPGQGQETQYF.